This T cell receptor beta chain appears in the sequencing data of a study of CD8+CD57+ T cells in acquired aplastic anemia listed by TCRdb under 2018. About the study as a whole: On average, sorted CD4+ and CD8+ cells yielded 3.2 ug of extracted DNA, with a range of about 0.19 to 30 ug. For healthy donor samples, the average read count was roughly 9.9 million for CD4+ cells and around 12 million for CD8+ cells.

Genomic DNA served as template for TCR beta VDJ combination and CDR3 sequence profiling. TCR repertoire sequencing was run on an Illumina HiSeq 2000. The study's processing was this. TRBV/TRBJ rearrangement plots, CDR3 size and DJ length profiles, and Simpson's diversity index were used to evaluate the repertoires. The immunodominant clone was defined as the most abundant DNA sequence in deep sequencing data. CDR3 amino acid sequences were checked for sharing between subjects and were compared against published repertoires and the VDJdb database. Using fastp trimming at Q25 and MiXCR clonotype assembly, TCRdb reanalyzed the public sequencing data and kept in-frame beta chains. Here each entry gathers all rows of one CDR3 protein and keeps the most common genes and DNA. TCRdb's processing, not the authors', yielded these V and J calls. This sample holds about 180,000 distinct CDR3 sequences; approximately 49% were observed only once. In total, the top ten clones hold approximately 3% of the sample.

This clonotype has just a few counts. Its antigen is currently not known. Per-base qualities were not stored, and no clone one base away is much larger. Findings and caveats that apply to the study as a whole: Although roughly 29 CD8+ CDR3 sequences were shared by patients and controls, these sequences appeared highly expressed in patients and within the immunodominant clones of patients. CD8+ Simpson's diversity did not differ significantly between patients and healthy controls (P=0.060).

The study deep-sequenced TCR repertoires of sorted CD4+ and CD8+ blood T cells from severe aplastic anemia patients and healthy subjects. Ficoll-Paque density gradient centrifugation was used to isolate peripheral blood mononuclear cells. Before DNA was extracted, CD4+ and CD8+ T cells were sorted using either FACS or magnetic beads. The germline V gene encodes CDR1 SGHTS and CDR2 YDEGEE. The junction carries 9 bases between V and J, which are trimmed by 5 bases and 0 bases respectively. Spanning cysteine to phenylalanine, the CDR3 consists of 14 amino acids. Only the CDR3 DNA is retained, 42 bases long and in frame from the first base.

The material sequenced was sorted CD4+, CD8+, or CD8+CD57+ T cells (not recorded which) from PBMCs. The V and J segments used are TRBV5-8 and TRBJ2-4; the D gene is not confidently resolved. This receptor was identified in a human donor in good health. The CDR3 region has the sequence CASSEQLAKNIQYF. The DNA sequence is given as TGTGCCAGCAGTGAACAGCTAGCCAAAAACATTCAGTACTTC. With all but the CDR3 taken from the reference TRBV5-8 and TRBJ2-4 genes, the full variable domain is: EAGVTQSPTHLIKTRGQQATLRCSPISGHTSVYWYQQALGLGLQFLLWYDEGEERNRGNFPPRFSGRQFPNYSSELNVNALELEDSALYLCASSEQLAKNIQYFGAGTRLSVL.